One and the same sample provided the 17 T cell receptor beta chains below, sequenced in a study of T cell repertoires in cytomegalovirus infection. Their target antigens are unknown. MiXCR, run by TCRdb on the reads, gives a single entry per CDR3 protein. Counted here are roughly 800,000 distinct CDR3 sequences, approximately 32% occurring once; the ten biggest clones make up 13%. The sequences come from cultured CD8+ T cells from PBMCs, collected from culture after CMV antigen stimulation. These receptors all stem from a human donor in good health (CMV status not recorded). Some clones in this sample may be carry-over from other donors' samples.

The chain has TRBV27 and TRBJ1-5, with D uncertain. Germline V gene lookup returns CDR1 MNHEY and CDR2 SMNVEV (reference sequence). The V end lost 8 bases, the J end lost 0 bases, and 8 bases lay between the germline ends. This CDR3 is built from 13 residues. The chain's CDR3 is CASRRYSNQPQHF. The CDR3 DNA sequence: TGTGCCAGCCGGCGTTATAGCAATCAGCCCCAGCATTTT.

CDR3 amino acids: CASSMGTVLGATF. The CDR3 bases are TGTGCCAGTAGTATGGGGACAGTTCTCGGGGCCACCTTC. The chain links TRBV19 to TRBJ1-2; 7 nucleotides match TRBD1. J was trimmed by 13 bases and V by 3 bases; bases with no gene match: 11. Germline CDR1 and CDR2: LNHDA and SQIVND (reference sequence). This CDR3 spans 13 amino acids.

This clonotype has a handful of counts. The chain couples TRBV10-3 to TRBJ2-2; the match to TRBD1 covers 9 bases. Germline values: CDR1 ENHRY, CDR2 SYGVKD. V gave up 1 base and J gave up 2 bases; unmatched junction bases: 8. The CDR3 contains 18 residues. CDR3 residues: CAISEWSRDRANTGELFF. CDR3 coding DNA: TGTGCCATCAGTGAGTGGTCCCGGGACAGGGCCAACACCGGGGAGCTGTTTTTT.

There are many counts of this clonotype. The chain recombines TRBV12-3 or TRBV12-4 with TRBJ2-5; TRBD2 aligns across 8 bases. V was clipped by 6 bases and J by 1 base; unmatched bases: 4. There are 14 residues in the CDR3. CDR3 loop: CASRLAGFQETQYF. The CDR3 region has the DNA TGTGCCAGCAGGCTAGCGGGTTTCCAAGAGACCCAGTACTTC.

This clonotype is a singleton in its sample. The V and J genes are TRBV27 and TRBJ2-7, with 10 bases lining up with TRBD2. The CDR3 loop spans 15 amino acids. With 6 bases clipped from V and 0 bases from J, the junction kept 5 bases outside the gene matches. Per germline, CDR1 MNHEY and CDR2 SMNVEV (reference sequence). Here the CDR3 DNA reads TGTGCCAGCAGCAAAGCGGGGGGGTGCTCCTACGAGCAGTACTTC. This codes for CASSKAGGCSYEQYF.

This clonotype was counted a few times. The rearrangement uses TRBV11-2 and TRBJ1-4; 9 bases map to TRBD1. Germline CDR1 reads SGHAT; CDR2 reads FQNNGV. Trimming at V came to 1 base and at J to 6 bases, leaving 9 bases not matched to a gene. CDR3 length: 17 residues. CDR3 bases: TGTGCCAGCAGCTTAGGTCTCACAGGGGGCGCGTATGAAAAACTGTTTTTT. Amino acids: CASSLGLTGGAYEKLFF.

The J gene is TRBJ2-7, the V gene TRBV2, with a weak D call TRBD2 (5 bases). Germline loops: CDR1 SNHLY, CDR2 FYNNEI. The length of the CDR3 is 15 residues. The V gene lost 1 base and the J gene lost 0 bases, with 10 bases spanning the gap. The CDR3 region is CASSEGRGISYEQYF. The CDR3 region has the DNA TGTGCCAGCAGTGAAGGAAGAGGGATCTCCTACGAGCAGTACTTC.

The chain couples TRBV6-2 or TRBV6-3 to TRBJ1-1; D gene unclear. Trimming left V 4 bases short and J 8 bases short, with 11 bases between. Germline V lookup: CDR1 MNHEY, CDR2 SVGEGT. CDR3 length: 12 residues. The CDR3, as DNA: TGTGCCAGCAGTTGGACCTTAGGGGAAGCTTTCTTT. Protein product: CASSWTLGEAFF.

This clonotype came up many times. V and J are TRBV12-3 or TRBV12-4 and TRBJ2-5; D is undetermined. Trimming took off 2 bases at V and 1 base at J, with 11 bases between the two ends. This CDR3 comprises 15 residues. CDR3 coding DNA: TGTGCCAGCAGTTTAAGGCAGGTGACCCAAGAGACCCAGTACTTC. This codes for CASSLRQVTQETQYF.

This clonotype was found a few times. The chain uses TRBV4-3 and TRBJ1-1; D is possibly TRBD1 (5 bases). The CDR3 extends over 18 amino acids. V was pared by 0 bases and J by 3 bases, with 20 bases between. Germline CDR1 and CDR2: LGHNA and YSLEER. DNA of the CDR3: TGCGCCAGCAGCCAAGATAGGCAGGGAGGGAAGGAGGACACTGAAGCTTTCTTT. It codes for CASSQDRQGGKEDTEAFF.

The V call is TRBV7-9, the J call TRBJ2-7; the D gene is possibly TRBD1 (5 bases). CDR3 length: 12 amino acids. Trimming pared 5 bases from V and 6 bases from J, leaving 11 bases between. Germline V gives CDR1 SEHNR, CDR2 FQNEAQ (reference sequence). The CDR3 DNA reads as TGTGCCAGCAGCCATAAGGGGTTCGAGCAGTACGTC. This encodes CASSHKGFEQYV.

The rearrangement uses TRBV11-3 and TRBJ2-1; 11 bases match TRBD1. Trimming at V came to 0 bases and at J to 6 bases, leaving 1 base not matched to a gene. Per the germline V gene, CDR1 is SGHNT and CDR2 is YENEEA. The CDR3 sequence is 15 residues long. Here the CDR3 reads CASSLDGTGGNEQFF. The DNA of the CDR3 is TGTGCCAGCAGCTTAGACGGGACAGGGGGCAATGAGCAGTTCTTC.

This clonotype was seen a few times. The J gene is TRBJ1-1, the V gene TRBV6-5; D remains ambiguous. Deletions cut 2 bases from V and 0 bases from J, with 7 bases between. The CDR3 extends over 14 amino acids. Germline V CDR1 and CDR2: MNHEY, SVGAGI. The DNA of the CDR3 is TGTGCCAGCAGTTACGGAAAAATGAACACTGAAGCTTTCTTT. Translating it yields CASSYGKMNTEAFF.

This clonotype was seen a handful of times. The CDR3 DNA is TGTGCCACCAGTGAGGGCCCGGGACCGAGCAATCAGCCCCAGCATTTT. Residues: CATSEGPGPSNQPQHF. J is TRBJ1-5 and V is TRBV24-1, with D possibly matching TRBD1 (5 bases). CDR3 length: 16 amino acids. V was trimmed by 4 bases and J by 1 base, leaving 13 bases between them. Germline V lookup: CDR1 KGHDR, CDR2 SFDVKD.

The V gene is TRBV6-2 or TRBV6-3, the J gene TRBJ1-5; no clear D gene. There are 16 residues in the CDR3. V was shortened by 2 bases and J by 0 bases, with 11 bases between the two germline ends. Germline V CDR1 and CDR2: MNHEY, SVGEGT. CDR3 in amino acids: CASSYPGRYSNQPQHF. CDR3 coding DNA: TGTGCCAGCAGTTACCCAGGACGGTATAGCAATCAGCCCCAGCATTTT.

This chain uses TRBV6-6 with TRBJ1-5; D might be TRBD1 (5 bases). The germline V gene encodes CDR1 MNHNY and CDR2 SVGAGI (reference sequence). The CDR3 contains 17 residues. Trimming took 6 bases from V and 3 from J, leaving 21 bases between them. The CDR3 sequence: CASSPYGDLRTNQPQHF. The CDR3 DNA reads TGTGCCAGCAGCCCGTACGGGGACCTAAGGACCAATCAGCCCCAGCATTTT.

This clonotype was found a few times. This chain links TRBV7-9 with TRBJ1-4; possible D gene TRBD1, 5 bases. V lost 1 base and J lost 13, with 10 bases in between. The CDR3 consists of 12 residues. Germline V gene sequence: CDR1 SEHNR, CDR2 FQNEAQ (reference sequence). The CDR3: CASSLGERGLFF. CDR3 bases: TGTGCCAGCAGCTTAGGGGAAAGGGGACTGTTTTTT.